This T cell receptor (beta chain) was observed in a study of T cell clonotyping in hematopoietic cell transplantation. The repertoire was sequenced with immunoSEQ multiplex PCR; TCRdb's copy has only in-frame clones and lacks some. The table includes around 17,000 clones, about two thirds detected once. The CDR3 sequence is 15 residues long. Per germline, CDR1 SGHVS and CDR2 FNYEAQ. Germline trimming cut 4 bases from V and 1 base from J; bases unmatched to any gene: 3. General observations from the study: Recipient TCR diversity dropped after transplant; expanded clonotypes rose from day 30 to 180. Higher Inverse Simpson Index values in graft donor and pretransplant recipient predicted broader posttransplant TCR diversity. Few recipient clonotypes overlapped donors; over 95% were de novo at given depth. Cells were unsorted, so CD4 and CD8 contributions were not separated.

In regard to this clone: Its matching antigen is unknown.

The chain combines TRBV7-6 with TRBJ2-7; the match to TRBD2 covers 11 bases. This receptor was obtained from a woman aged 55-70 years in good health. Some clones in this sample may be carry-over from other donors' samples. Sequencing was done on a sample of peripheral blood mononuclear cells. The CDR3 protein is CASSSGTSGSYEQYF. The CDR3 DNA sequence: TGTGCCAGCAGCTCAGGGACTAGCGGATCCTACGAGCAGTACTTC.